A single sample gave rise to the 13 T cell receptor beta chains below, sequenced in a study of blood T cells in healthy people across ages. Primers used in a second PCR of about 6 to 12 cycles were a sample-barcoded 5' primer and a J-beta primer mix. TCRdb re-derived calls from the 5' RACE reads in MiXCR, one entry per CDR3 protein. The data hold over 1.5 million distinct CDR3 sequences, with about 49% observed a single time. Sequencing was performed on blood. The receptors were sampled from a woman in her thirties or forties in good health.

This clonotype was seen a handful of times. The chain carries TRBV18 and TRBJ2-3; D call uncertain. V was clipped by 0 bases and J by 0 bases, with 7 bases between them. Germline V gene data show CDR1 as KGHSH and CDR2 as LQKENI. This CDR3 region has 15 residues. The CDR3 here is CASSPPASSTDTQYF. In nucleotides, the CDR3 is TGTGCCAGCTCACCACCTGCCAGCAGCACAGATACGCAGTATTTT.

Only a few counts were recorded for this clonotype. The chain has TRBV4-3 and TRBJ2-5, with a tentative D call TRBD2 (6 bases). This CDR3 contains 13 residues. Per the germline V gene, CDR1 is LGHNA and CDR2 is YSLEER. Trimming removed 0 bases at V and 6 bases at J, with 8 bases between. CDR3: CASSQEEGKTQYF. The DNA of the CDR3 is TGCGCCAGCAGCCAAGAGGAGGGGAAGACCCAGTACTTC.

This clonotype was detected only once. This sequence joins TRBV5-1 and TRBJ2-1, with D possibly TRBD1 on 6 matching bases. Germline assignment: CDR1 SGHRS and CDR2 YFSETQ. V lost 1 base and J 7 bases, leaving 21 bases between the germline ends. The CDR3 contains 17 residues. CDR3 sequence reads: CASSLQQTGPSSNEQFF. CDR3 nucleotide sequence: TGCGCCAGCAGCTTGCAACAGACAGGCCCAAGTTCGAATGAGCAGTTCTTC.

The rearrangement joins TRBV20-1 to TRBJ2-7, with a weak D call TRBD2 (6 bases). The CDR3 has 15 residues. V lost 0 bases, J lost 2 bases, and 14 bases lay in between. The germline CDR1 and CDR2 sequences are DFQATT and SNEGSKA (reference sequence). CDR3 nucleotide sequence: TGCAGTGCTAGAGATCCTAGGGACTTTACCTACGAGCAGTACTTC. Residues: CSARDPRDFTYEQYF.

This clonotype has a handful of counts. The J gene is TRBJ2-1, the V gene TRBV7-9, with D possibly TRBD2 on 5 matching bases. The CDR3 totals 13 residues. The germline CDR1 and CDR2 sequences are SEHNR and FQNEAQ (reference sequence). Trimming cost V 1 base and J 6 bases, with 7 bases left between them. The CDR3 spells CASSLVAINEQFF. The CDR3 DNA reads as TGTGCCAGCAGCTTAGTAGCGATCAATGAGCAGTTCTTC.

J is TRBJ2-3 and V is TRBV6-2 or TRBV6-3; no definite D call. This CDR3 is built from 16 residues. Trimming stripped 0 bases from V and 0 bases from J, with 10 bases between. Germline loops: CDR1 MNHEY, CDR2 SVGEGT. In DNA form, the CDR3 reads TGTGCCAGCAGTTACTCGAGGTTGCAGAGCACAGATACGCAGTATTTT. Residues: CASSYSRLQSTDTQYF.

This clonotype was found a few times. The chain employs TRBV7-2 and TRBJ2-6; TRBD2 aligns across 7 bases. This CDR3 contains 18 residues. Unmatched junction bases numbered 10, after V lost 5 bases and J lost 0 bases. Germline CDR1 and CDR2: SGHTA and FQGNSA. The CDR3 here is CASSRYGPGGSGANVLTF. The CDR3, as DNA: TGTGCCAGCAGCAGATATGGCCCGGGGGGCTCTGGGGCCAACGTCCTGACTTTC.

This clonotype was found a few times. This rearrangement joins TRBV5-1 to TRBJ2-1; no clear D gene. The germline V and J ends were trimmed by 2 bases and 15 bases, with 18 bases remaining between them. The CDR3 runs to 13 residues. The germline V gene has CDR1 SGHRS and CDR2 YFSETQ. The CDR3: CASSLIGIEDLFF. In nucleotides, the CDR3 is TGCGCCAGCAGCTTAATAGGCATCGAGGATCTGTTCTTC.

This clonotype was seen a single time. In nucleotides, the CDR3 is TGTGCCAGCGGAAAAGGGTTCAATCAGCCCCAGCATTTT. Its protein is CASGKGFNQPQHF. The V gene is TRBV27, the J gene TRBJ1-5; no clear D. The CDR3 runs 13 residues. Per germline, CDR1 MNHEY and CDR2 SMNVEV (reference sequence). Trimming shortened V by 8 bases and J by 3 bases, and 11 bases separated the two germline ends.

As to this clonotype: A read error may produce the germline difference seen at one junction end. The genes are TRBV7-2 and TRBJ2-5; the D is unclear. The CDR3 runs 13 residues. Germline CDR1 SGHTA, CDR2 FQGNSA. CDR3 loop: CASSRIYQETQYF. The CDR3 DNA follows: TGCGCCAGCAGCCGAATCTATCAAGAGACCCAGTACTTC.

This clonotype was found a few times. The chain joins TRBV20-1 to TRBJ2-4, with D perhaps matching TRBD2 (5 bases). The CDR3 is 12 residues long. Germline CDR1 reads DFQATT; CDR2 reads SNEGSKA (reference sequence). V dropped 1 base and J dropped 13 bases, with 14 bases sitting between them. CDR3 DNA: TGCAGTGCTAGAGTGGGGAGCTTTGAGCAGTACTTC. Translation: CSARVGSFEQYF.

This clonotype was seen more than once but under ten times. The chain carries TRBV15 and TRBJ2-1; tentative D call: TRBD1 (6 bases). The CDR3 extends over 15 amino acids. The germline gives CDR1 LNHNV, CDR2 YYDKDF (reference sequence). V was trimmed by 5 bases and J by 0 bases, leaving 11 bases between them. The CDR3 nucleotides read TGTGCCACCAGCCCCTCCAGGGGCTCCTACAATGAGCAGTTCTTC. Translation gives CATSPSRGSYNEQFF.

This clonotype was found a few times. This chain connects TRBV24-1 to TRBJ2-6; 10 nucleotides match TRBD1. Trimming took 4 bases from V and 2 from J; bases not matched to a gene: 4. The CDR3 sequence is 17 residues long. Germline loops: CDR1 KGHDR, CDR2 SFDVKD. The CDR3 DNA reads as TGTGCCACCAGTGACGGGACAGGGGTAGCTGGGGCCAACGTCCTGACTTTC. Translated: CATSDGTGVAGANVLTF.